This note documents a single T cell receptor beta chain sequence. What it binds is unknown. Generated by immunoSEQ multiplex PCR, the TCRdb table keeps only in-frame clones and is missing some. The top ten hold about 5% of the sample, which has roughly 100,000 clones, 90% seen once. This CDR3 spans 15 amino acids. The V gene's germline CDR1 is SNHLY and CDR2 FYNNEI. V shed 4 bases and J 0 bases; nucleotides not matched to a gene: 3. These data are taken from a study of T cell responses to AZD1222 COVID-19 vaccine. Study results and limitations: At baseline, seropositivity was found in only a handful of AZD1222 recipients. In all cases, repertoires were sampled only after the peak T cell response. Spike-specific TCR breadth and depth rose after two AZD1222 doses. Donors skewed white British and female; clonal diversity was possibly underestimated.

Sequenced material: peripheral blood, taken on day 0 of AZD1222 vaccination. The chain employs TRBV2 and TRBJ2-1; 7 nucleotides align to TRBD1. The receptor comes from an adult in good health. The CDR3: CASSVDRSSYNEQFF. CDR3 coding DNA: TGTGCCAGCAGTGTGGACAGGAGCTCCTACAATGAGCAGTTCTTC.